These 4 T cell receptor beta chains share one sample of origin, sequenced in a study of T cells in Graves' hyperthyroidism and ophthalmopathy. TCR beta CDR3 regions were amplified from RNA transcripts. First-round RT-PCR of the TCR CDR3 relied on the HTBI primer set. TCRdb reprocessed the multiplex PCR reads with MiXCR, giving one entry per CDR3 protein. The sample yields about 480,000 distinct CDR3 sequences, approximately 14% seen once. The material sequenced was blood. The receptors derive from a woman under 30 with Graves' hyperthyroidism.

A few counts support this clonotype. The chain couples TRBV30 to TRBJ1-3; no clear D. The CDR3 is 11 residues long. Germline V gene sequence: CDR1 GTSNPN, CDR2 SVGIG (reference sequence). The germline V and J ends were trimmed by 2 bases and 2 bases, with 1 base remaining between them. In DNA, the CDR3 is TGTGCCTGGAGTACTGGAAACACCATATATTTT. This encodes CAWSTGNTIYF.

Ten or more counts support this clonotype. V gene TRBV20-1 combines with J gene TRBJ1-6; 8 bases fit TRBD1. The CDR3 runs 14 residues. With 7 bases clipped from V and 10 bases from J, the junction kept 12 bases outside the gene matches. Germline-derived CDR1 and CDR2 are DFQATT and SNEGSKA (reference sequence). Here the CDR3 reads CSGGSGTGSSPLHF. The CDR3 DNA reads as TGCAGTGGGGGTTCCGGGACAGGATCGTCACCCCTCCACTTT.

This clonotype was counted a few times. The rearrangement links TRBV4-1 to TRBJ1-4; D is possibly TRBD1 (6 bases). Between the trimmed V and J ends, which lost 1 base and 5 bases, there was a span of 11 bases. Germline assignment: CDR1 MGHRA and CDR2 YSYEKL. The CDR3 is 15 amino acids. The CDR3 region has the DNA TGCGCCAGCAGCCAAGGCAGGGGTGGGAATGAAAAACTGTTTTTT. This translates into CASSQGRGGNEKLFF.

This clonotype was picked up many times. The chain couples TRBV19 to TRBJ2-2; no reliable D call. V was pared by 6 bases and J by 7 bases, with 12 bases between. This CDR3 has 13 residues. CDR1 and CDR2 (germline): LNHDA, SQIVND (reference sequence). CDR3 residues: CASRSLGGGELFF. Here the CDR3 DNA reads TGTGCCAGTAGGTCTCTGGGTGGCGGGGAGCTGTTTTTT.